The sequence of this TCR beta chain was determined in a study of blood T cell repertoires in COVID-19. Germline CDR1 reads SGHNT; CDR2 reads YENEEA. Between the trimmed V and J ends, which lost 0 bases and 1 base, there was a span of 8 bases. There are 15 residues in the CDR3. In the authors' workflow: Estimated nucleated cell counts came from reference gene primer amplification. Some clones are missing from TCRdb's copy, which holds only in-frame ones; the method was immunoSEQ multiplex PCR. V and J calls plus clone size are reproduced from that table; the DNA served to infer D and trimming. The table has roughly 88,000 clones, 87% seen once.

The sequenced sample consisted of peripheral blood. V usage is TRBV11-3 and J usage is TRBJ2-3; tentative D call: TRBD1 (6 bases). This clonotype originated in a woman aged 60-75 years with COVID-19, enrolled during active disease. The CDR3 spells CASSLDGQRTDTQYF. As DNA, the CDR3 is TGTGCCAGCAGCTTAGACGGACAGCGCACAGATACGCAGTATTTT. The full variable domain, in which reference TRBV11-3 and TRBJ2-3 provide the parts outside the CDR3, is EAGVVQSPRYKIIEKKQPVAFWCNPISGHNTLYWYLQNLGQGPELLIRYENEEAVDDSQLPKDRFSAERLKGVDSTLKIQPAELGDSAVYLCASSLDGQRTDTQYFGPGTRLTVL.